Below are 18 T cell receptor beta chains sequenced from a single sample in a study of cytomegalovirus exposure and HLA in healthy donors. The study ran its PCR with 60 Vbeta and 13 Jbeta primers. Clones were read by immunoSEQ multiplex PCR, and TCRdb kept only the in-frame ones, dropping some. This sample has about 170,000 clones; about 79% occur once, and the top ten carry approximately 6.3%. Material for sequencing was PBMCs. The receptors were gathered from a man between 40 and 49 years old in good health and CMV-seropositive.

The table lists this clone with a few counts. This rearrangement joins TRBV2 to TRBJ1-5; 8 bases map to TRBD1. Trimming cost V 4 bases and J 4 bases; bases outside gene matches: 3. This CDR3 comprises 14 residues. CDR1 is SNHLY, CDR2 FYNNEI, per germline. This CDR3 reads CASSGQGRNQPQHF. In DNA, the CDR3 is TGTGCCAGCAGTGGACAGGGGAGGAATCAGCCCCAGCATTTT.

This chain's CDR3 is CASSESRRGNSPLHF. The CDR3 coding sequence is TGTGCCAGCAGTGAGTCACGAAGGGGTAATTCACCCCTCCACTTT. The chain has TRBV25-1 and TRBJ1-6; weak D call: TRBD1 (5 bases). CDR1 and CDR2 from the germline V gene are MGHDK and SYGVNS. The V gene lost 3 bases and the J gene lost 6 bases, with 12 bases spanning the gap. This CDR3 spans 15 amino acids.

The V and J genes are TRBV2 and TRBJ2-7, with 10 bases that match TRBD2. Trimming took 3 bases from V and 2 from J; bases not matched to a gene: 4. This CDR3 is built from 15 residues. Per germline, CDR1 SNHLY and CDR2 FYNNEI. Here the CDR3 reads CASSETSGRTYEQYF. The CDR3 DNA sequence: TGTGCCAGCAGTGAGACTAGCGGGCGAACCTACGAGCAGTACTTC.

CDR3 nucleotide sequence: TGTGCCAGCAGCCCGGGACCCGGGAGTTTGGAAGCTTTCTTT. Its protein product is CASSPGPGSLEAFF. The chain links TRBV7-8 to TRBJ1-1, with a tentative D call TRBD1 (5 bases). Germline-derived CDR1 and CDR2 are SGHVS and FQNEAQ. This CDR3 has 14 residues. V dropped 5 bases and J dropped 8 bases, with 18 bases sitting between them.

This rearrangement joins TRBV7-9 to TRBJ2-2; 8 positions match TRBD1. From germline, CDR1 is SEHNR and CDR2 FQNEAQ (reference sequence). After removal of 5 bases from V and 1 base from J, the junction contained 6 bases not matched to a gene. This CDR3 is 16 amino acids long. CDR3 amino acids: CASSLGQGRNTGELFF. The CDR3 bases are TGTGCCAGCAGCCTTGGACAGGGCCGGAACACCGGGGAGCTGTTTTTT.

V usage is TRBV9 and J usage is TRBJ2-2, with 13 positions matching TRBD2. The CDR3 covers 16 residues. With 4 bases clipped from V and 6 bases from J, the junction kept 6 bases outside the gene matches. Germline lookup yields CDR1 SGDLS and CDR2 YYNGEE. The CDR3 loop is CASSFGLAGEAGELFF. The CDR3 nucleotides are TGTGCCAGCAGCTTCGGACTAGCGGGAGAGGCCGGGGAGCTGTTTTTT.

The rearrangement joins TRBV27 to TRBJ1-1; 10 bases are a match to TRBD1. Trimming at V came to 6 bases and at J to 1 base, leaving 2 bases not matched to a gene. The germline CDR1 and CDR2 sequences are MNHEY and SMNVEV (reference sequence). The CDR3 extends over 14 amino acids. CDR3 coding DNA: TGTGCCAGCAGGACAGGGGGCGGGAACACTGAAGCTTTCTTT. The encoded protein is CASRTGGGNTEAFF.

This clone was counted only a few times. This chain uses TRBV19 with TRBJ2-7; 9 bases are shared with TRBD2. CDR3 length equals 13 residues. Losses at the gene ends were 6 bases for V and 2 bases for J; bases not matched to a gene: 2. The germline V gene encodes CDR1 LNHDA and CDR2 SQIVND (reference sequence). The CDR3 reads CASSAGGPYEQYF. Written as DNA, the CDR3 is TGTGCCAGTAGCGCGGGAGGGCCCTACGAGCAGTACTTC.

This clone was recorded only once. V gene TRBV5-6 combines with J gene TRBJ2-1; D perhaps matches TRBD2 (6 bases). Germline V lookup: CDR1 SGHDT, CDR2 YYEEEE. V lost 4 bases, J lost 8 bases, and 10 bases lay in between. The CDR3 contains 12 residues. CDR3 in amino acids: CASSETSYEQFF. In nucleotides, the CDR3 is TGTGCCAGCAGCGAAACTAGCTATGAGCAGTTCTTC.

The chain couples TRBV18 to TRBJ1-2, with 7 nucleotides matching TRBD1. Germline V CDR1 and CDR2: KGHSH, LQKENI. This CDR3 spans 14 amino acids. The V and J ends lost 3 bases and 7 bases, in that order; junction bases with no gene match: 8. The CDR3 region is CASSPTGTESGYTF. As DNA, the CDR3 is TGTGCCAGCTCACCGACAGGGACAGAATCTGGCTACACCTTC. Based on the CDR3 plus reference TRBV18 and TRBJ1-2, the full variable domain is NAGVMQNPRHLVRRRGQEARLRCSPMKGHSHVYWYRQLPEEGLKFMVYLQKENIIDESGMPKERFSAEFPKEGPSILRIQQVVRGDSAAYFCASSPTGTESGYTFGSGTRLTVV.

V usage is TRBV19 and J usage is TRBJ1-5; 8 bases fit TRBD1. Germline values: CDR1 LNHDA, CDR2 SQIVND (reference sequence). After removal of 5 bases from V and 1 base from J, the junction contained 4 bases not matched to a gene. This CDR3 spans 15 amino acids. CDR3 protein: CASSADRVSNQPQHF. In nucleotides, the CDR3 is TGTGCCAGTAGTGCGGACAGGGTGAGCAATCAGCCCCAGCATTTT.

The V call is TRBV28, the J call TRBJ2-1; the match to TRBD2 covers 11 bases. CDR3 length: 17 amino acids. The germline CDR1 and CDR2 sequences are MDHEN and SYDVKM. The junction had 12 bases not matched to a gene; V was cut back by 3 bases and J by 8 bases. The CDR3 nucleotides read TGTGCCAGCAGTTTCCCCTCCGGGACTAGCGGTGGTGATGAGCAGTTCTTC. Translated, it gives CASSFPSGTSGGDEQFF.

The chain recombines TRBV9 with TRBJ2-3, with D possibly matching TRBD2 (6 bases). V shed 3 bases and J shed 0 bases, with 20 bases lying between them. CDR3 length: 18 residues. The germline CDR1 and CDR2 sequences are SGDLS and YYNGEE. CDR3 nucleotide sequence: TGTGCCAGCAGCGCCCCGAGGGCAGAGGGACTGAGCACAGATACGCAGTATTTT. Its protein is CASSAPRAEGLSTDTQYF. The full variable domain, its missing parts supplied by reference TRBV9 and TRBJ2-3, is DSGVTQTPKHLITATGQRVTLRCSPRSGDLSVYWYQQSLDQGLQFLIQYYNGEERAKGNILERFSAQQFPDLHSELNLSSLELGDSALYFCASSAPRAEGLSTDTQYFGPGTRLTVL.

The V gene is TRBV5-1, the J gene TRBJ2-7; the match to TRBD2 covers 10 bases. V lost 3 bases to trimming and J lost 2 bases; unmatched junction nucleotides: 5. The CDR3 consists of 15 residues. Germline V gene lookup returns CDR1 SGHRS and CDR2 YFSETQ. The CDR3 here is CASSSGLAVTYEQYF. Written as DNA, the CDR3 is TGCGCCAGCAGCTCCGGACTAGCGGTTACCTACGAGCAGTACTTC. The variable domain in full, with the rest retrieved from reference TRBV5-1 and TRBJ2-7, is KAGVTQTPRYLIKTRGQQVTLSCSPISGHRSVSWYQQTPGQGLQFLFEYFSETQRNKGNFPGRFSGRQFSNSRSEMNVSTLELGDSALYLCASSSGLAVTYEQYFGPGTRLTVT.

There are a few counts of this clone. J is TRBJ2-1 and V is TRBV14; 8 bases are shared with TRBD2. This CDR3 has 15 amino acids. The germline V gene has CDR1 SGHDN and CDR2 FVKESK. V shed 4 bases and J 5 bases; nucleotides not matched to a gene: 7. The CDR3 DNA follows: TGTGCCAGCAGCCCTACTAGCGGTTCTAACAATGAGCAGTTCTTC. Protein: CASSPTSGSNNEQFF.

This chain links TRBV19 with TRBJ1-6, with 10 bases matching TRBD1. Germline V gene lookup returns CDR1 LNHDA and CDR2 SQIVND (reference sequence). The length of the CDR3 is 14 residues. The V and J ends lost 7 bases and 10 bases, in that order; junction bases with no gene match: 7. The CDR3 here is CASTPGQGMSPLHF. The CDR3 coding sequence is TGTGCCAGTACCCCGGGACAGGGGATGTCACCCCTCCACTTT.

The rearrangement joins TRBV27 to TRBJ2-2, with D maybe TRBD2 (5 bases). The V gene's germline CDR1 is MNHEY and CDR2 SMNVEV (reference sequence). The CDR3 loop spans 16 amino acids. V dropped 5 bases and J dropped 5 bases, with 18 bases sitting between them. CDR3 region: CASSPTLGNPTGELFF. As DNA, the CDR3 is TGTGCCAGCAGTCCCACCCTCGGGAATCCAACCGGGGAGCTGTTTTTT.

The rearrangement links TRBV12-5 to TRBJ2-5; 8 nucleotides line up with TRBD1. This CDR3 spans 14 amino acids. Trimming took 7 bases from V and 2 from J; bases not matched to a gene: 6. From germline, CDR1 is LGHNT and CDR2 FRNRAP. The CDR3 DNA is TGTGCTAGTGCCCGGACAGGGCCTCAAGAGACCCAGTACTTC. Its protein product is CASARTGPQETQYF. Full variable domain (remainder filled in from reference TRBV12-5 and TRBJ2-5): DARVTQTPRHKVTEMGQEVTMRCQPILGHNTVFWYRQTMMQGLELLAYFRNRAPLDDSGMPKDRFSAEMPDATLATLKIQPSEPRDSAVYFCASARTGPQETQYFGPGTRLLVL.